These T cell receptor beta chains were read from a single sample in a study of cytomegalovirus exposure and HLA in healthy donors. Here immunoSEQ multiplex PCR was the method, and the copy in TCRdb shows in-frame clones only, minus some. The sample holds more than 90,000 clones, roughly 82% seen once. The sequencing sample was made of PBMCs. These receptor sequences come from a human donor in good health. CDR3s include the opening cysteine and the closing phenylalanine or tryptophan. A D gene is named only where the DNA matches it firmly. The size field is filled for only some rows; it gives once, few, many or a size class.

v_call	j_call	clone_size	d_call	cdr3_nt	cdr3_aa
TRBV5-4	TRBJ1-5	-	-	TGTGCCAGCAGCGTGGACGGGACACTCAATCAGCCCCAGCATTTT	CASSVDGTLNQPQHF
TRBV30	TRBJ1-2	-	TRBD1	TGTGCCTGGAGTAAACAGGGGGTTGGTGGCTACACCTTC	CAWSKQGVGGYTF
TRBV18	TRBJ1-2	-	-	TGTGCCAGCTCACCGACGGGAAGCAATGGCTACACCTTC	CASSPTGSNGYTF
TRBV18	TRBJ2-5	-	TRBD2	TGTGCCAGCTCAACCGGGACTAGCGGGAGGAGGAGGGAGACCCAGTACTTC	CASSTGTSGRRRETQYF
TRBV5-1	TRBJ2-3	-	-	TGCGCCAGCAGCTTGGGTCCGGACACCCACACAGATACGCAGTATTTT	CASSLGPDTHTDTQYF
TRBV7-6	TRBJ1-5	few	-	TGTGCCAGCAGCTTAGTCGCGGGGGGTAGCAATCAGCCCCAGCATTTT	CASSLVAGGSNQPQHF
TRBV7-8	TRBJ1-6	once	-	TGTGCCAGCAGTGCGGCTGGCTCCTATAATTCACCCCTCCACTTT	CASSAAGSYNSPLHF
TRBV15	TRBJ1-5	-	-	TGTGCCACCAGCAGGCAGGGGTTTTATCAGCCCCAGCATTTT	CATSRQGFYQPQHF
TRBV7-9	TRBJ2-6	-	TRBD1	TGTGCCAGCACCTTGGGGACAGGGGTCGGGGCCAACGTCCTGACTTTC	CASTLGTGVGANVLTF
TRBV30	TRBJ1-4	-	-	TGTGCCGTACAGGGTAAGGGCTCTGAAAAACTGTTTTTT	CAVQGKGSEKLFF
TRBV7-9	TRBJ1-5	-	TRBD1	TGTTCCAGCAGTGGACAGGGCAATCAGCCCCAGCATTTT	CSSSGQGNQPQHF
TRBV27	TRBJ1-2	-	TRBD1	TGTGCCAGCAGTCCCACACCGACAGGGAACGGCTACACCTTC	CASSPTPTGNGYTF
TRBV6-1	TRBJ1-2	-	TRBD1	TGTGCCAGCAGTGAGCGGGACAGGGAAGCTAACTATGGCTACACCTTC	CASSERDREANYGYTF
TRBV15	TRBJ2-3	-	-	TGTGCCACCAGCACTTCTCCAACTGGGACAAGCACAGATACGCAGTATTTT	CATSTSPTGTSTDTQYF
TRBV27	TRBJ2-7	-	-	TGTGCCAGCAGCCTCCTAAGCGCTCCCTACGAGCAGTACTTC	CASSLLSAPYEQYF